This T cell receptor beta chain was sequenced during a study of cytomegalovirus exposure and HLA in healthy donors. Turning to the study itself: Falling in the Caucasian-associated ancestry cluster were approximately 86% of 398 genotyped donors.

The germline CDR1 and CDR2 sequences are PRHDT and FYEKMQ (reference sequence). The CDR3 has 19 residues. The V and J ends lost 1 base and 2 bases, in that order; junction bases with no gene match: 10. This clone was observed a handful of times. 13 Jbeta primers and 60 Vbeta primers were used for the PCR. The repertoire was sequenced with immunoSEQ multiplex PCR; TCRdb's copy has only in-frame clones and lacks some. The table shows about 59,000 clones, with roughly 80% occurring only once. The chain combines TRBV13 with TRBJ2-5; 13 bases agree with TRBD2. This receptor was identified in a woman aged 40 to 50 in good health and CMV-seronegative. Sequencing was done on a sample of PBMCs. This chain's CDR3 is CASSLESTSGRSWQETQYF. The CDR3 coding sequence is TGTGCCAGCAGCTTAGAATCGACTAGCGGGAGGTCGTGGCAAGAGACCCAGTACTTC.